Here is one TCR beta chain with its context. In the source study's methods: Estimation of nucleated cell counts was performed using reference gene primer amplification. Some clones are missing from TCRdb's copy, which holds only in-frame ones; the method was immunoSEQ multiplex PCR. D and trimming were read from the DNA, whereas the V and J calls and clone size are those reported in that table. This sample yields roughly 20,000 clones, of which more than 75% are seen a single time; around 10% belongs to the top ten. The data belong to a study of blood T cell repertoires in COVID-19. Study at large: Specimens from acute and convalescent COVID-19 originated in the United States, Italy and Spain. Sources were T cells, B-cell-depleted T cells, or PBMCs; the material itself was cDNA or gDNA.

CDR1 and CDR2 from the germline V gene are SGHVS and FQNEAQ. After removal of 7 bases from V and 3 bases from J, the junction contained 6 bases not matched to a gene. This CDR3 spans 16 amino acids. The chain combines TRBV7-8 with TRBJ2-1, with 13 bases fitting TRBD2. The receptor comes from a human donor in a cohort sampled during active COVID-19. The sample was peripheral blood. CDR3 in amino acids: CASTPGLAGVYNEQFF. The CDR3, as DNA: TGTGCCAGCACCCCCGGACTAGCGGGAGTCTACAATGAGCAGTTCTTC.